These 29 T cell receptor beta chains were all obtained from the same sample, sequenced in a study of CD8 T cells in Susac syndrome. A quantity of about 0.5 to 1 ug RNA underwent reverse transcription using random hexamers. TCRdb reanalysed the immunoSEQ multiplex PCR reads using MiXCR and keeps one entry per CDR3 protein. This repertoire shows about 81,000 distinct CDR3 sequences, 94% found once; its top ten account for roughly 1%. Material: CD8+ T cells from PBMCs. All receptors come from a human donor with Susac syndrome.

The J gene is TRBJ2-5, the V gene TRBV7-9, with D perhaps matching TRBD1 or TRBD2 (5 bases each). The CDR3 is made up of 15 amino acids. The V gene lost 3 bases and the J gene lost 5 bases, with 16 bases spanning the gap. The germline gives CDR1 SEHNR, CDR2 FQNEAQ (reference sequence). The CDR3 DNA reads TGTGCCAGCAGCTTCCCGGGGCCTCCAAGGGAGACCCAGTACTTC. Residues: CASSFPGPPRETQYF.

J is TRBJ2-7 and V is TRBV6-5; D is unclear. Germline CDR1 is MNHEY and CDR2 is SVGAGI. The V and J ends lost 3 bases and 3 bases respectively, with 9 bases between them. The CDR3 is made up of 13 amino acids. CDR3 DNA: TGTGCCAGCAGTTATGGTCCGTACTACGAGCAGTACTTC. It is translated as CASSYGPYYEQYF.

The chain couples TRBV9 to TRBJ2-7; D is perhaps TRBD2 (5 bases). The germline V gene encodes CDR1 SGDLS and CDR2 YYNGEE. The CDR3 covers 14 residues. V was trimmed by 4 bases and J by 0 bases, leaving 11 bases between them. The CDR3 spells CASSKTGYSYEQYF. The CDR3 DNA reads TGTGCCAGCAGCAAAACGGGGTACTCCTACGAGCAGTACTTC.

The V and J genes are TRBV24-1 and TRBJ2-5; 8 bases match TRBD1. Germline CDR1 reads KGHDR; CDR2 reads SFDVKD. This CDR3 region has 15 residues. V trimming: 4 bases; J trimming: 4 bases; junction bases outside the gene matches: 7. The CDR3 sequence is CATSDRTGMGETQYF. CDR3 DNA: TGTGCCACCAGTGACCGGACAGGGATGGGAGAGACCCAGTACTTC.

The chain carries TRBV7-9 and TRBJ1-5; 9 nucleotides align to TRBD1. The CDR3 contains 14 residues. The V gene's germline CDR1 is SEHNR and CDR2 FQNEAQ (reference sequence). V trimming: 5 bases; J trimming: 5 bases; junction bases outside the gene matches: 4. The DNA for the CDR3 is TGTGCCAGCAGCGGACAGGGGCTCTATCAGCCCCAGCATTTT. Amino acid sequence: CASSGQGLYQPQHF.

The chain carries TRBV7-2 and TRBJ1-2; D call uncertain. V lost 1 base and J 4 bases, leaving 13 bases between the germline ends. Germline V gives CDR1 SGHTA, CDR2 FQGNSA. The CDR3 contains 15 residues. CDR3 sequence reads: CASSLDSSAFYGYTF. The DNA of the CDR3 is TGTGCCAGCAGCTTAGATAGTTCGGCATTCTATGGCTACACCTTC.

J is TRBJ2-7 and V is TRBV28, with D perhaps matching TRBD1 (5 bases). This CDR3 comprises 12 residues. CDR1 is MDHEN, CDR2 SYDVKM, per germline. The V and J ends lost 3 bases and 3 bases respectively, with 6 bases between them. The CDR3 reads CASSLTDYEQYF. The CDR3 DNA sequence: TGTGCCAGCAGTTTGACAGACTACGAGCAGTACTTC.

The chain links TRBV11-2 to TRBJ2-2; 9 nucleotides line up with TRBD2. The V segment lost 4 bases and the J segment 3 bases; nucleotides outside the gene matches: 6. Germline loops: CDR1 SGHAT, CDR2 FQNNGV. This CDR3 is 16 amino acids long. CDR3 sequence: CASSWSAGGDTGELFF. DNA of the CDR3: TGTGCCAGCAGCTGGTCGGCGGGAGGGGACACCGGGGAGCTGTTTTTT.

This CDR3 reads CAIRGGPPYNEQFF. CDR3 in DNA: TGTGCCATCCGAGGGGGACCTCCCTACAATGAGCAGTTCTTC. The chain links TRBV2 to TRBJ2-1, with TRBD1 as a possible D gene (6 bases). The CDR3 has 14 residues. Germline CDR1 SNHLY, CDR2 FYNNEI. V was shortened by 10 bases and J by 2 bases, with 15 bases between the two germline ends.

The chain couples TRBV4-3 to TRBJ2-3, with TRBD2 matching 11 bases. The CDR3 is 16 amino acids. Trimming removed 0 bases from V and 3 bases from J; junction bases left unmatched: 2. Germline CDR1 and CDR2: LGHNA and YSLEER. CDR3 coding DNA: TGCGCCAGCAGCCAAGATAGCGGGAGGGTGACAGATACGCAGTATTTT. It translates to CASSQDSGRVTDTQYF.

The chain couples TRBV29-1 to TRBJ2-7, with 7 bases aligning to TRBD1. The CDR3 spans 13 residues. Germline loops: CDR1 SQVTM, CDR2 ANQGSEA. The V and J ends lost 3 bases and 2 bases, in that order; junction bases with no gene match: 4. Written as DNA, the CDR3 is TGCAGCGTTGATGAGGGGGCCCCCTACGAGCAGTACTTC. Encoded protein: CSVDEGAPYEQYF.

The chain carries TRBV30 and TRBJ1-1; weak D call: TRBD1 (5 bases). Germline CDR1 and CDR2: GTSNPN and SVGIG (reference sequence). The V end lost 0 bases, the J end lost 4 bases, and 9 bases lay between the germline ends. This CDR3 is built from 13 residues. CDR3 in amino acids: CAWSVRGGTEAFF. The CDR3 DNA reads TGTGCCTGGAGTGTTCGGGGGGGCACTGAAGCTTTCTTT.

The V and J genes are TRBV7-8 and TRBJ2-2; 9 bases map to TRBD1. The CDR3 consists of 16 residues. The ends lost 6 bases at V and 5 bases at J; junction bases unmatched: 10. Germline V gene lookup returns CDR1 SGHVS and CDR2 FQNEAQ. The CDR3 region is CASSSLQGASTGELFF. The CDR3 nucleotides read TGTGCCAGCAGTTCCCTACAGGGGGCGAGTACCGGGGAGCTGTTTTTT.

The CDR3 bases are TGCAGTGCTAAAAAGAGGTTCGGGACGAGCACTGAAGCTTTCTTT. Its translation: CSAKKRFGTSTEAFF. The chain is built from TRBV20-1 and TRBJ1-1, with a weak D call TRBD1 (5 bases). The V end lost 4 bases, the J end lost 4 bases, and 19 bases lay between the germline ends. The germline V gene has CDR1 DFQATT and CDR2 SNEGSKA (reference sequence). CDR3 length equals 15 residues.

The chain links TRBV7-6 to TRBJ2-2; D is perhaps TRBD1 or TRBD2 (5 bases each). Germline V gene sequence: CDR1 SGHVS, CDR2 FNYEAQ. The CDR3 consists of 17 residues. Trimming stripped 0 bases from V and 0 bases from J, with 11 bases between. CDR3: CASSLAIRGPNTGELFF. In DNA form, the CDR3 reads TGTGCCAGCAGCTTAGCAATTCGGGGCCCGAACACCGGGGAGCTGTTTTTT.

The rearrangement uses TRBV15 and TRBJ2-5; 7 nucleotides match TRBD1. Germline V CDR1 and CDR2: LNHNV, YYDKDF (reference sequence). This CDR3 is 13 amino acids long. The V and J ends lost 3 bases and 9 bases, in that order; junction bases with no gene match: 7. Here the CDR3 reads CATSSGTASPQYF. The CDR3 coding sequence is TGTGCCACCAGCAGCGGGACAGCGAGTCCCCAGTACTTC.

V and J are TRBV7-3 and TRBJ2-1; no clear D gene. This CDR3 contains 11 residues. Between the trimmed V and J ends, which lost 5 bases and 7 bases, there was a span of 6 bases. In germline, CDR1 is SGHTA, CDR2 FQGTGA. The CDR3 loop reads CASSQGNEQFF. CDR3 bases: TGTGCCAGCAGCCAAGGGAATGAGCAGTTCTTC.

The CDR3 nucleotides read TGTGCCAGCAGCGGCCTGGGGATGGGGGAAGTAGAGACCCAGTACTTC. This encodes CASSGLGMGEVETQYF. The chain employs TRBV7-2 and TRBJ2-5; D may correspond to TRBD1 or TRBD2 (5 bases each). From germline, CDR1 is SGHTA and CDR2 FQGNSA. This CDR3 has 16 residues. V was cut by 5 bases and J by 4 bases, with 20 bases left in between.

The chain combines TRBV6-1 with TRBJ1-2; TRBD1 aligns across 8 bases. The CDR3 consists of 17 residues. Germline assignment: CDR1 MNHNS and CDR2 SASEGT. The ends lost 8 bases at V and 6 bases at J; junction bases unmatched: 20. The CDR3 loop reads CASGPQAGGPSSDGYTF. Here the CDR3 DNA reads TGTGCCAGCGGCCCGCAGGCAGGGGGCCCCTCGTCGGATGGCTACACCTTC.

The J gene is TRBJ2-7, the V gene TRBV27, with D possibly matching TRBD1 (6 bases). The V and J ends lost 3 bases and 2 bases respectively, with 17 bases between them. The length of the CDR3 is 16 residues. Germline CDR1 reads MNHEY; CDR2 reads SMNVEV (reference sequence). CDR3 nucleotides: TGTGCCAGCAGTTTTTCGGCAGGGGACGAAACCTACGAGCAGTACTTC. This translates into CASSFSAGDETYEQYF.

This chain connects TRBV5-4 to TRBJ2-7, with 9 bases matching TRBD1. Trimming removed 3 bases from V and 4 bases from J; junction bases left unmatched: 8. This CDR3 contains 15 residues. Germline V gives CDR1 SGHNT, CDR2 YYREEE (reference sequence). In DNA form, the CDR3 reads TGTGCCAGCAGCTCCCCGGACAGGGGTGAATACGAGCAGTACTTC. Protein product: CASSSPDRGEYEQYF.

The chain has TRBV7-3 and TRBJ2-1; 7 bases fit TRBD2. Germline lookup yields CDR1 SGHTA and CDR2 FQGTGA. V shed 6 bases, J shed 8 bases, and the junction held 22 bases outside the gene matches. The CDR3 has 18 residues. CDR3 nucleotide sequence: TGTGCCAGCAGTCCCAACCCACCGTGGGGCGGGAGTGGCGATGAGCAGTTCTTC. This gives the protein CASSPNPPWGGSGDEQFF.

V is TRBV27 and J is TRBJ1-5; 12 nucleotides line up with TRBD1. Germline V gives CDR1 MNHEY, CDR2 SMNVEV (reference sequence). CDR3 length: 18 residues. The J segment lost 5 bases and the V segment lost 2 bases, leaving 10 bases of the junction unmatched. In nucleotides, the CDR3 is TGTGCCAGCAGTTTAGGGGGACAGGGGGCCGGAGGAGATCAGCCCCAGCATTTT. This sequence encodes CASSLGGQGAGGDQPQHF.

The CDR3 nucleotides are TGTGCCATCAGCGACGACCCCATTGAGTCCCGGGGCTCACAAGAGACCCAGTACTTC. Translated, it gives CAISDDPIESRGSQETQYF. This chain connects TRBV10-3 to TRBJ2-5; either TRBD1 or TRBD2 may supply D (5 bases each). Germline V gene data show CDR1 as ENHRY and CDR2 as SYGVKD. This CDR3 has 19 residues. The V end lost 6 bases, the J end lost 2 bases, and 28 bases lay between the germline ends.

V usage is TRBV7-2 and J usage is TRBJ1-5; D possibly corresponds to TRBD1 (5 bases). The CDR3 is made up of 14 amino acids. V was clipped by 3 bases and J by 5 bases, with 11 bases between them. The germline gives CDR1 SGHTA, CDR2 FQGNSA. The CDR3 nucleotides are TGTGCCAGCAGCTTTTGGGGGTCCTATCAGCCCCAGCATTTT. Translated: CASSFWGSYQPQHF.

The rearrangement links TRBV19 to TRBJ2-3; D possibly matches TRBD1 or TRBD2 (7 bases each). V shed 3 bases and J shed 3 bases, with 13 bases lying between them. Germline CDR1 is LNHDA and CDR2 is SQIVND (reference sequence). This CDR3 comprises 15 residues. In nucleotides, the CDR3 is TGTGCCAGTAGTATGTCCCAGGGGGGGACAGATACGCAGTATTTT. Encoded protein: CASSMSQGGTDTQYF.

This clonotype showed up just once. The rearrangement uses TRBV7-9 and TRBJ2-7, with 10 bases identical to TRBD1. V was clipped by 5 bases and J by 5 bases; unmatched bases: 6. The CDR3 runs to 14 residues. Germline-derived CDR1 and CDR2 are SEHNR and FQNEAQ (reference sequence). The CDR3, as DNA: TGTGCCAGCAGCCAAGGACAGGGGGGAGACGAGCAGTACTTC. Translation gives CASSQGQGGDEQYF. Together with reference TRBV7-9 and TRBJ2-7, the CDR3 gives the full variable domain: DTGVSQNPRHKITKRGQNVTFRCDPISEHNRLYWYRQTLGQGPEFLTYFQNEAQLEKSRLLSDRFSAERPKGSFSTLEIQRTEQGDSAMYLCASSQGQGGDEQYFGPGTRLTVT.

The rearrangement joins TRBV20-1 to TRBJ2-7; 7 nucleotides line up with TRBD2. The CDR3 is made up of 13 amino acids. Germline assignment: CDR1 DFQATT and CDR2 SNEGSKA (reference sequence). Trimming cost V 0 bases and J 6 bases; bases outside gene matches: 5. In DNA form, the CDR3 reads TGCAGTGCTAGAGACCGGACTAGTAGCGAGCAGTACTTC. Translated, it gives CSARDRTSSEQYF.

The table lists this clonotype with a count of one. V usage is TRBV20-1 and J usage is TRBJ2-3; tentative D call: TRBD2 (6 bases). The CDR3 is made up of 16 amino acids. Germline-derived CDR1 and CDR2 are DFQATT and SNEGSKA (reference sequence). V was pared by 5 bases and J by 3 bases, with 21 bases between. CDR3 nucleotide sequence: TGCAGTGCTGTTCTCATAGCGGCTGAAGGAACAGATACGCAGTATTTT. Amino acid sequence: CSAVLIAAEGTDTQYF.